These 20 T cell receptor beta chains came from one sample sequenced in a study of shared clonotypes between healthy human individuals (dated by TCRdb to about 2020). Library preparation employed the immunoSEQ multiplex PCR assay. This is the immuneACCESS table as TCRdb keeps it, with only in-frame sequences that have V and J called. A part of the clones is gone; compared with another copy, unresolved V genes explain less than half, and the rest is unexplained. The sample profile shows 2,100,000 or so clones; approximately 94% of them were found once. The top ten constitute about 0.13% of the sample. Sequencing input: naive CD4+ T cells sorted from blood. According to the study, the label for this sample's cell subset or site signals: CD45RA+ positively selected. Receptors were obtained from a man aged 18 to 29 in good health.

The chain joins TRBV10-3 to TRBJ1-1; no reliable D call. The CDR3 has 14 amino acids. CDR1 and CDR2 (germline): ENHRY, SYGVKD. Deletions cut 6 bases from V and 0 bases from J, with 11 bases between. Here the CDR3 DNA reads TGTGCCATCAGGTCTCGTCAGTTGAACACTGAAGCTTTCTTT. This codes for CAIRSRQLNTEAFF.

The chain couples TRBV2 to TRBJ2-5; 10 positions match TRBD2. The CDR3 runs to 16 residues. V lost 5 bases to trimming and J lost 1 base; unmatched junction nucleotides: 7. Germline CDR1 is SNHLY and CDR2 is FYNNEI. CDR3 coding DNA: TGTGCCAGCAGTCCGCCGGGACTAGCGACCCAAGAGACCCAGTACTTC. This gives the protein CASSPPGLATQETQYF.

The V and J genes are TRBV21-1 and TRBJ2-7. TRBV21-1 is reported as a pseudogene. CDR3 length: 12 amino acids. CDR3 amino acids: CASSKGQEEQYF. The CDR3 DNA reads TGTGCCAGCAGCAAAGGGCAGGAGGAGCAGTACTTC.

The rearrangement links TRBV6-4 to TRBJ2-2, with D unresolved. Germline lookup yields CDR1 MRHNA and CDR2 SNTAGT. This CDR3 is 14 amino acids long. V lost 0 bases, J lost 8 bases, and 10 bases lay in between. CDR3 loop: CASSDSRVSGELFF. The DNA of the CDR3 is TGTGCCAGCAGTGACTCTCGGGTATCAGGGGAGCTGTTTTTT.

The rearrangement links TRBV7-3 to TRBJ2-2, with D perhaps matching TRBD2 (7 bases). CDR3 length equals 14 residues. CDR1 is SGHTA, CDR2 FQGTGA, per germline. V was shortened by 5 bases and J by 8 bases, with 15 bases between the two germline ends. The CDR3 sequence is CASSPSGGRGELFF. CDR3 in DNA: TGTGCCAGCAGCCCCTCGGGGGGCAGGGGGGAGCTGTTTTTT.

The V and J genes are TRBV6-1 and TRBJ1-6; D remains unclear. Trimming pared 4 bases from V and 0 bases from J, leaving 16 bases between. The length of the CDR3 is 18 residues. Germline values: CDR1 MNHNS, CDR2 SASEGT. CDR3 nucleotide sequence: TGTGCCAGCAGTGCCGACGGGTTGGGGAGCTCCTATAATTCACCCCTCCACTTT. As protein: CASSADGLGSSYNSPLHF.

The chain carries TRBV15 and TRBJ2-1; TRBD1 agrees at 8 bases. Unmatched junction bases numbered 7, after V lost 6 bases and J lost 6 bases. Germline V gene sequence: CDR1 LNHNV, CDR2 YYDKDF (reference sequence). CDR3 length equals 14 residues. Here the CDR3 reads CATRKGQDSNEQFF. The CDR3 nucleotides are TGTGCCACCAGAAAGGGACAGGATAGCAATGAGCAGTTCTTC.

The chain uses TRBV15 and TRBJ2-7; 9 bases map to TRBD1. The germline gives CDR1 LNHNV, CDR2 YYDKDF (reference sequence). CDR3 length equals 16 residues. V was clipped by 0 bases and J by 5 bases; unmatched bases: 8. CDR3 in DNA: TGTGCCACCAGCAGAGAATGGGACAGGGAACCCCACGAGCAGTACTTC. Translation gives CATSREWDREPHEQYF.

V is TRBV10-3 and J is TRBJ2-1, with TRBD2 matching 9 bases. Germline values: CDR1 ENHRY, CDR2 SYGVKD. The J segment lost 4 bases and the V segment lost 3 bases, leaving 4 bases of the junction unmatched. CDR3 size: 15 residues. In DNA, the CDR3 is TGTGCCATCAGTGATAGTCTAGCGGGATACAATGAGCAGTTCTTC. As protein: CAISDSLAGYNEQFF.

The chain joins TRBV7-2 to TRBJ2-2, with TRBD2 identical over 13 bases. This CDR3 spans 18 amino acids. With V trimmed by 4 bases and J by 4 bases, 9 bases remained unmatched. Germline assignment: CDR1 SGHTA and CDR2 FQGNSA. The CDR3 reads CASSYGLAGDRGTGELFF. As DNA, the CDR3 is TGTGCCAGCAGCTACGGACTAGCGGGAGATCGTGGCACCGGGGAGCTGTTTTTT.

The chain combines TRBV6-5 with TRBJ2-1; D not certain. Germline V gene lookup returns CDR1 MNHEY and CDR2 SVGAGI. Trimming shortened V by 5 bases and J by 6 bases, and 14 bases separated the two germline ends. This CDR3 spans 14 amino acids. CDR3 DNA: TGTGCCAGCAGTCCTACCTGGGCCACCAATGAGCAGTTCTTC. Translated: CASSPTWATNEQFF.

The V gene is TRBV6-5, the J gene TRBJ2-2; 10 bases are a match to TRBD2. CDR1 and CDR2 (germline): MNHEY, SVGAGI. The CDR3 extends over 16 amino acids. V gave up 2 bases and J gave up 3 bases; unmatched junction bases: 3. CDR3 residues: CASSYGAGGDTGELFF. The CDR3 DNA reads TGTGCCAGCAGTTACGGAGCGGGAGGGGACACCGGGGAGCTGTTTTTT.

A single count supports this clone. The chain recombines TRBV5-1 with TRBJ1-4, with D possibly matching TRBD1 (6 bases). The CDR3 covers 15 residues. V gave up 4 bases and J gave up 7 bases, with 17 bases separating them. The germline gives CDR1 SGHRS, CDR2 YFSETQ. The DNA for the CDR3 is TGCGCCAGCAGCCCGGGGGCTCAGGGCGGTGAAAAACTGTTTTTT. This translates into CASSPGAQGGEKLFF.

With regard to this clone: Other nucleotide sequences in the sample specify the same CDR3. CDR3 sequence: CASSLPRTEAFF. DNA for the CDR3: TGTGCCAGCAGTTTACCGCGAACTGAAGCTTTCTTT. The rearrangement uses TRBV28 and TRBJ1-1; D is unresolved. Between the trimmed V and J ends, which lost 2 bases and 5 bases, there was a span of 6 bases. CDR1 MDHEN and CDR2 SYDVKM come from the germline V gene. This CDR3 is 12 amino acids long.

The gene calls are TRBV27 and TRBJ2-1; D might be TRBD2 (6 bases). Germline CDR1 MNHEY, CDR2 SMNVEV (reference sequence). V dropped 1 base and J dropped 7 bases, with 14 bases sitting between them. The CDR3 contains 15 residues. This CDR3 reads CASSLYHGSTNEQFF. In nucleotides, the CDR3 is TGTGCCAGCAGTTTATATCACGGGAGTACAAATGAGCAGTTCTTC.

This clone has just one count. V is TRBV6-1 and J is TRBJ1-2; D not resolved. Germline V gene data show CDR1 as MNHNS and CDR2 as SASEGT. The CDR3 contains 12 residues. With 9 bases removed from V and 6 bases from J, the gap between germline ends came to 14 bases. The CDR3 coding sequence is TGTGCCAGTGGAAAAGGGCGAGATGGCTACACCTTC. Translating it yields CASGKGRDGYTF.

The chain joins TRBV7-6 to TRBJ2-5, with 12 bases aligning to TRBD1. Trimming at V came to 5 bases and at J to 7 bases, leaving 8 bases not matched to a gene. Germline-derived CDR1 and CDR2 are SGHVS and FNYEAQ. The CDR3 totals 15 residues. The CDR3 is CASSPGTGGSGTQYF. DNA for the CDR3: TGTGCCAGCAGCCCCGGGACAGGGGGCTCGGGGACCCAGTACTTC.

The chain uses TRBV18 and TRBJ1-1; 7 nucleotides line up with TRBD1. With V trimmed by 5 bases and J by 8 bases, 2 bases remained unmatched. In germline, CDR1 is KGHSH, CDR2 LQKENI. The CDR3 is made up of 11 amino acids. CDR3 protein: CASSSDREAFF. The CDR3 nucleotides read TGTGCCAGCTCATCGGACAGGGAAGCTTTCTTT.

This sequence joins TRBV29-1 and TRBJ2-1; the D is unclear. V was pared by 3 bases and J by 9 bases, with 9 bases between. CDR3 size: 11 residues. The germline V gene has CDR1 SQVTM and CDR2 ANQGSEA. The CDR3 here is CSVEKKSEQFF. CDR3 DNA: TGCAGCGTTGAGAAGAAGAGTGAGCAGTTCTTC.

This chain links TRBV19 with TRBJ1-2, with 9 bases lining up with TRBD1. This CDR3 is 15 amino acids long. In germline, CDR1 is LNHDA, CDR2 SQIVND (reference sequence). With 5 bases clipped from V and 3 bases from J, the junction kept 7 bases outside the gene matches. CDR3 nucleotide sequence: TGTGCCAGTAGTCCCGGACAGGGGAACGACTATGGCTACACCTTC. Encoded protein: CASSPGQGNDYGYTF.